The 3 T cell receptor beta chains listed next were all sequenced from one sample in a study of cytomegalovirus exposure and HLA in healthy donors. In the PCR, 60 Vbeta and 13 Jbeta primers were used. Using immunoSEQ multiplex PCR, the repertoire was profiled, and TCRdb retains in-frame clones only, with some absent. This sample has around 54,000 clones, with less than 85% found just once. The sample consisted of PBMCs. The origin of the receptors is a young man in good health and CMV-seropositive.

The V gene is TRBV30, the J gene TRBJ1-1, with D unclear. This CDR3 is built from 11 residues. Germline loops: CDR1 GTSNPN, CDR2 SVGIG (reference sequence). V was cut by 3 bases and J by 6 bases, with 8 bases left in between. The CDR3 spells CAWRIGAEAFF. CDR3 coding DNA: TGTGCCTGGAGAATCGGGGCTGAAGCTTTCTTT. Filled out from reference TRBV30 and TRBJ1-1, the complete variable domain reads SQTIHQWPATLVQPVGSPLSLECTVEGTSNPNLYWYRQAAGRGLQLLFYSVGIGQISSEVPQNLSASRPQDRQFILSSKKLLLSDSGFYLCAWRIGAEAFFGQGTRLTVV.

The CDR3 sequence: CASSLQLAGGNHEQYF. CDR3 in DNA: TGTGCCAGCAGTTTACAACTAGCGGGGGGGAATCACGAGCAGTACTTC. V is TRBV11-2 and J is TRBJ2-7, with TRBD2 identical over 13 bases. J gave up 5 bases and V 6 bases, and 10 bases lay outside the gene matches. This CDR3 contains 16 residues. The V gene's germline CDR1 is SGHAT and CDR2 FQNNGV.

This clone was observed a handful of times. V is TRBV5-1 and J is TRBJ1-3; 7 nucleotides match TRBD1. Trimming took 4 bases from V and 3 from J; bases not matched to a gene: 4. The CDR3 is 14 residues long. The germline gives CDR1 SGHRS, CDR2 YFSETQ. In nucleotides, the CDR3 is TGCGCCAGCAGCGCAGGGGGTAATGGAAACACCATATATTTT. It codes for CASSAGGNGNTIYF.